The TCR beta chain described here comes from a study of T cells in tumors after PD-1 blockade. Study-wide points: Only pre- versus post-treatment comparisons showed clonal replacement. Blood contained about 40% of the tumor's TCR clonotypes.

Data came from immunoSEQ multiplex PCR; TCRdb stores just in-frame clones and leaves some out. The sample consists of 13,000 to 15,000 clones, about 67% of them appearing once. Germline V CDR1 and CDR2: SGHRS, YFSETQ. The CDR3 totals 15 residues. V lost 4 bases to trimming and J lost 7 bases; unmatched junction nucleotides: 6. On this clone itself: The antigen is undetermined.

The receptor was isolated from a human donor with cutaneous squamous cell carcinoma. J is TRBJ2-1 and V is TRBV5-1; 12 positions agree with TRBD2. This sample comprised tumor tissue, obtained after anti-PD-1 treatment. DNA for the CDR3: TGCGCCAGCAGCCGGACTAGCGGGAAGAGTAATGAGCAGTTCTTC. This translates into CASSRTSGKSNEQFF.